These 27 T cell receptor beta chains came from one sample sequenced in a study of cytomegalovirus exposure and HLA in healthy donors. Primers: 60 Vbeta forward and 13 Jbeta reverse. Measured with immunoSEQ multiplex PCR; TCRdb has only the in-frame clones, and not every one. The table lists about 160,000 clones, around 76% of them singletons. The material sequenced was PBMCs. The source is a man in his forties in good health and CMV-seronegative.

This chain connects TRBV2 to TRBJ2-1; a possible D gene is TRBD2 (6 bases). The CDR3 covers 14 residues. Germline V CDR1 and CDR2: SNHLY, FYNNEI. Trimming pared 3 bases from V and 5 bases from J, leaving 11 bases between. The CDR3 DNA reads TGTGCCAGCAGTGAGGGTCTAGCGAACAATGAGCAGTTCTTC. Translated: CASSEGLANNEQFF. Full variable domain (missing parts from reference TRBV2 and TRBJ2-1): EPEVTQTPSHQVTQMGQEVILRCVPISNHLYFYWYRQILGQKVEFLVSFYNNEISEKSEIFDDQFSVERPDGSNFTLKIRSTKLEDSAMYFCASSEGLANNEQFFGPGTRLTVL.

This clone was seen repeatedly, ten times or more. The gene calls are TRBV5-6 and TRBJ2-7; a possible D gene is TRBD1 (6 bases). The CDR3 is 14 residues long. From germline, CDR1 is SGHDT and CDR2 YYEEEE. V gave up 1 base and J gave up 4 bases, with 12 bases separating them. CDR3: CASSLPRGHYEQYV. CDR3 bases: TGTGCCAGCAGCTTGCCCAGGGGCCATTACGAGCAGTACGTC.

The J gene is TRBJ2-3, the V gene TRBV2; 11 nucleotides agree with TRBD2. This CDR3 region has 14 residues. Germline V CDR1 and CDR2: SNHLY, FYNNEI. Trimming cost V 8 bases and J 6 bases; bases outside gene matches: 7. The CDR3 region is CASVSGRAGDTQYF. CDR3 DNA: TGTGCCAGCGTTAGCGGGAGGGCCGGGGATACGCAGTATTTT.

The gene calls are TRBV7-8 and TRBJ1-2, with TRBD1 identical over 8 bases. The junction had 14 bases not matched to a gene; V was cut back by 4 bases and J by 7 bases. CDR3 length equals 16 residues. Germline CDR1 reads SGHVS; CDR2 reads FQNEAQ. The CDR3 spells CASSSGRDRTFGGYTF. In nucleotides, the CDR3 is TGTGCCAGCAGCTCAGGGCGGGACAGGACCTTCGGTGGCTACACCTTC.

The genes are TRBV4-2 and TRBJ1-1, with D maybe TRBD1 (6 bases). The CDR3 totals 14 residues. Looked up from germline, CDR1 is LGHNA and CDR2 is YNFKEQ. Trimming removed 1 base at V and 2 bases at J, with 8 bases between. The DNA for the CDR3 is TGTGCCAGCAGCCAAGGAGGGGGAAACACTGAAGCTTTCTTT. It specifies CASSQGGGNTEAFF.

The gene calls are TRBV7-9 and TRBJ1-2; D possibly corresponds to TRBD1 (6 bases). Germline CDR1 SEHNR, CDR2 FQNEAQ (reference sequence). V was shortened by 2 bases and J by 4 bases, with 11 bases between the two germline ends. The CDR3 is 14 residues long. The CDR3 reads CASSLQGRFYGYTF. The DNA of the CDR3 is TGTGCCAGCAGCTTACAGGGGCGCTTCTATGGCTACACCTTC. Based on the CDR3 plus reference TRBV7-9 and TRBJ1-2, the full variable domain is DTGVSQNPRHKITKRGQNVTFRCDPISEHNRLYWYRQTLGQGPEFLTYFQNEAQLEKSRLLSDRFSAERPKGSFSTLEIQRTEQGDSAMYLCASSLQGRFYGYTFGSGTRLTVV.

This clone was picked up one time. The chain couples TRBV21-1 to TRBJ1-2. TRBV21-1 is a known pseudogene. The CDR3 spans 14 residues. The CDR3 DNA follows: TGTGCCAGCAGCAGAAACTATCTTATTTATGGCTACACCTTC. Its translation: CASSRNYLIYGYTF.

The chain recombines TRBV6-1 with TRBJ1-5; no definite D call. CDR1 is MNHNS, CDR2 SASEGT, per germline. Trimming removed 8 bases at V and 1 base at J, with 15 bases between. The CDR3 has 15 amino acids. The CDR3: CASLGSSKSNQPQHF. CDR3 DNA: TGTGCCAGCCTAGGAAGCAGTAAAAGCAATCAGCCCCAGCATTTT.

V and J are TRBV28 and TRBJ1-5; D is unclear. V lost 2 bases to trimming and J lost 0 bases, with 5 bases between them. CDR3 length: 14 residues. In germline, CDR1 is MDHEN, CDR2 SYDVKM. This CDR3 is CASSLQISNQPQHF. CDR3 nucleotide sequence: TGTGCCAGCAGTTTACAGATTAGCAATCAGCCCCAGCATTTT.

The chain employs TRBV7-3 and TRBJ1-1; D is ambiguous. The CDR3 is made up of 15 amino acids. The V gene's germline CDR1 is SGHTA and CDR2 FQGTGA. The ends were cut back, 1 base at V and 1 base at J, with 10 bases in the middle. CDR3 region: CASSLNRVGNTEAFF. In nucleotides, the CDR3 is TGTGCCAGCAGCTTAAATCGGGTCGGGAACACTGAAGCTTTCTTT.

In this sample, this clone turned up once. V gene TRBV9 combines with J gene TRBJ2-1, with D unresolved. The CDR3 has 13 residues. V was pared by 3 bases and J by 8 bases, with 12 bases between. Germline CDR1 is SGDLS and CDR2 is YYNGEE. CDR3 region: CASSDSSTYEQFF. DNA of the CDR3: TGTGCCAGCAGCGACTCGTCAACGTATGAGCAGTTCTTC.

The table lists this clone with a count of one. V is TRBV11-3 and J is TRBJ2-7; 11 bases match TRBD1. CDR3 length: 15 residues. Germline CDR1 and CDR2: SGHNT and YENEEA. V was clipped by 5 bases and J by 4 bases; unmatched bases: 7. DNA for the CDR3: TGTGCCAGCAGCACCGGCGGGACAGGGGGATACGAGCAGTACTTC. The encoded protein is CASSTGGTGGYEQYF. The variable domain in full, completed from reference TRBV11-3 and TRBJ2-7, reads EAGVVQSPRYKIIEKKQPVAFWCNPISGHNTLYWYLQNLGQGPELLIRYENEEAVDDSQLPKDRFSAERLKGVDSTLKIQPAELGDSAVYLCASSTGGTGGYEQYFGPGTRLTVT.

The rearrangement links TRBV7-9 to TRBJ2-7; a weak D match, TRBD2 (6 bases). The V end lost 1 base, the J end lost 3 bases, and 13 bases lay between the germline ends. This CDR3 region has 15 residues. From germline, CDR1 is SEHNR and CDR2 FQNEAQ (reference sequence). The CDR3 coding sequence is TGTGCCAGCAGCTTAGGGGGGGACGGTGACTACGAGCAGTACTTC. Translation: CASSLGGDGDYEQYF.

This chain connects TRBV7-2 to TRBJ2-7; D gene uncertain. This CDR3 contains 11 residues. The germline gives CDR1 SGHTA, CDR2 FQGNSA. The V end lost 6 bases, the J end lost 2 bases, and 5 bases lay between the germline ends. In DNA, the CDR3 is TGTGCCAGCAGTAACACCTACGAGCAGTACTTC. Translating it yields CASSNTYEQYF.

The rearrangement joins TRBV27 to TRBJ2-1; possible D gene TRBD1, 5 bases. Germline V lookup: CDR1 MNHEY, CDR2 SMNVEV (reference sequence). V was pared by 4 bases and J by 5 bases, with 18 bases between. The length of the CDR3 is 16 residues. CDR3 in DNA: TGTGCCAGCAGTTCGGAAGACAGCCCACCGGACAATGAGCAGTTCTTC. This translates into CASSSEDSPPDNEQFF.

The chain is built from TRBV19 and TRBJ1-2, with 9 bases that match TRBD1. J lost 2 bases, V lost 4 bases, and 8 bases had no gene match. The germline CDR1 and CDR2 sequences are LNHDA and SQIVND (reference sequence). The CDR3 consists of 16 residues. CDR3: CASSKVGQGRNYGYTF. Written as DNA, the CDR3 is TGTGCCAGTAGTAAGGTCGGACAGGGGCGAAACTATGGCTACACCTTC.

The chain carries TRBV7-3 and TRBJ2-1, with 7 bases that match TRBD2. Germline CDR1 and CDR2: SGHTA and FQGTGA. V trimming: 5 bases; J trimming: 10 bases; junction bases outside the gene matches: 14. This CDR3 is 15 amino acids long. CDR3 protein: CASSPPGGGPREQFF. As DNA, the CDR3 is TGTGCCAGCAGCCCCCCGGGGGGAGGGCCGCGGGAGCAGTTCTTC. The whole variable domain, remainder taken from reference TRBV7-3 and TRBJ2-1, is GAGVSQTPSNKVTEKGKYVELRCDPISGHTALYWYRQSLGQGPEFLIYFQGTGAADDSGLPNDRFFAVRPEGSVSTLKIQRTERGDSAVYLCASSPPGGGPREQFFGPGTRLTVL.

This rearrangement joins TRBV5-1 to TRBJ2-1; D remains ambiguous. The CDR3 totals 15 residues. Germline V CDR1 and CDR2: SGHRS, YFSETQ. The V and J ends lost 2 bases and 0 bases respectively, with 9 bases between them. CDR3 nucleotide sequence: TGCGCCAGCAGCTTAACAGCTGCCTCCTACAATGAGCAGTTCTTC. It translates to CASSLTAASYNEQFF.

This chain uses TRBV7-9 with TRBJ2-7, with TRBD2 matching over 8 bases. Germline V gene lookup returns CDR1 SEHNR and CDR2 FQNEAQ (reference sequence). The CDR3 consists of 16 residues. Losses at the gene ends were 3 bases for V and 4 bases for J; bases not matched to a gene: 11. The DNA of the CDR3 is TGTGCCAGCAGCTTGTCGTTTCGAGCGGGAGCTTACGAGCAGTACTTC. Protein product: CASSLSFRAGAYEQYF.

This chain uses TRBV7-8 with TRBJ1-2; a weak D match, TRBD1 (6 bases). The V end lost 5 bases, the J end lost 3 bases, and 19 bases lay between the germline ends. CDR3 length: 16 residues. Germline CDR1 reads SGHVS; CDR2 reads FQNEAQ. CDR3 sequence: CASSTDRDTGDYGYTF. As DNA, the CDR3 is TGTGCCAGCAGCACAGACCGGGACACCGGCGACTATGGCTACACCTTC.

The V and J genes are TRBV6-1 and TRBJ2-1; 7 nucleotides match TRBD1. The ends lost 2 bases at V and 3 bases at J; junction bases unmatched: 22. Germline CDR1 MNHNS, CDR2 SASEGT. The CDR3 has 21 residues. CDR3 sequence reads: CASSELRGLGARAALYNEQFF. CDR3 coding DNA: TGTGCCAGCAGTGAATTAAGGGGGCTTGGGGCACGAGCGGCCCTCTACAATGAGCAGTTCTTC.

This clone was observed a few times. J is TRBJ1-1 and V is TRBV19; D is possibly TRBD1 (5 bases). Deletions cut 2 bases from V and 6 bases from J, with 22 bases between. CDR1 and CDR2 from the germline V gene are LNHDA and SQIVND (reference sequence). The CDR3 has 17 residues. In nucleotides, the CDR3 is TGTGCCAGTAGTATAATCTGGCGGGGCCGTGGGGAAGCTGAAGCTTTCTTT. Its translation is CASSIIWRGRGEAEAFF.

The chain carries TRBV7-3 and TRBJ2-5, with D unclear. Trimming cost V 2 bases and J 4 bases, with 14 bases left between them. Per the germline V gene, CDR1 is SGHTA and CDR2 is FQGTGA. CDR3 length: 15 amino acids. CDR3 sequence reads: CASSLGSSAGETQYF. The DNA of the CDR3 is TGTGCCAGCAGCTTAGGTAGCAGCGCCGGAGAGACCCAGTACTTC.

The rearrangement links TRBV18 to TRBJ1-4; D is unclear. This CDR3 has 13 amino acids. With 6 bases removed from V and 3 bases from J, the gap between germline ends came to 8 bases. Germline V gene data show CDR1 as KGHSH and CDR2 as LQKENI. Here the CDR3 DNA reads TGTGCCAGCTCGTTAGGAGCTAATGAAAAACTGTTTTTT. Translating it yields CASSLGANEKLFF.

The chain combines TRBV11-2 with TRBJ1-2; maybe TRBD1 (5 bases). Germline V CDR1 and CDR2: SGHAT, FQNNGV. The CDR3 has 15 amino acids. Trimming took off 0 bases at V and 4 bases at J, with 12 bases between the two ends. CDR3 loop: CASSLDSGGGYGYTF. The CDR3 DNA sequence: TGTGCCAGCAGCTTAGATAGCGGCGGGGGCTATGGCTACACCTTC.

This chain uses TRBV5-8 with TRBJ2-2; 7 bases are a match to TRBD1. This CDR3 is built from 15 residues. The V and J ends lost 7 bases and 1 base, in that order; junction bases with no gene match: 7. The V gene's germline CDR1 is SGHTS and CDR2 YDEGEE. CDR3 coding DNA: TGTGCCAGCCCCGTGAGGGGGCGGAACACCGGGGAGCTGTTTTTT. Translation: CASPVRGRNTGELFF.

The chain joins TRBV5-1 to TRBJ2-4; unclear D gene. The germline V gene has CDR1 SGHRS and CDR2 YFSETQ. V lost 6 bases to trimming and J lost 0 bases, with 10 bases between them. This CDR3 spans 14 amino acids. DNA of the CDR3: TGCGCCAGCAACATTGGCGGAGCCAAAAACATTCAGTACTTC. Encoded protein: CASNIGGAKNIQYF. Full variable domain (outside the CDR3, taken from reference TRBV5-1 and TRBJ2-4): KAGVTQTPRYLIKTRGQQVTLSCSPISGHRSVSWYQQTPGQGLQFLFEYFSETQRNKGNFPGRFSGRQFSNSRSEMNVSTLELGDSALYLCASNIGGAKNIQYFGAGTRLSVL.